A few counts support the clone carrying this T cell receptor beta chain. Its antigen is currently unknown. V was shortened by 3 bases and J by 3 bases, with 10 bases between the two germline ends. The CDR3 covers 14 residues. Per germline, CDR1 SGHTA and CDR2 FQGTGA. The PCR used 60 Vbeta and 13 Jbeta primers. In the original processing: Later work found around 80 million unique TCR beta chains, with approximately 12 million shared. Assay used: immunoSEQ multiplex PCR; TCRdb lists only in-frame clones, some missing. That table supplies the V and J calls and clone size; D and trimming were determined from the DNA. The sample shows under 200,000 clones, around 78% of them seen only once. The data originate from a study of cytomegalovirus exposure and HLA in healthy donors. Study-wide findings and caveats: Overall, approximately 150 TCR beta chains were annotated as cytomegalovirus-associated. Later analysis associated a missense DCLRE1C variant with TCR beta V- and J-gene trimming.

The sequence was collected from a woman in her 30s in good health and CMV-seropositive. Sequenced: PBMCs. The V and J genes are TRBV7-3 and TRBJ2-3, with a tentative D call TRBD1 (6 bases). CDR3 residues: CASSLGRGTDTQYF. For the CDR3, the DNA is TGTGCCAGCAGCTTGGGCAGGGGAACAGATACGCAGTATTTT.